Following are 17 T cell receptor beta chains from one sample sequenced in a study of long-term antiretroviral therapy in people with HIV. This was the immunoSEQ v3.0 assay at survey level. Profiling relied on immunoSEQ multiplex PCR, and the TCRdb table lists in-frame clones only, not all of them. This table holds tens of thousands of clones, roughly four fifths found once. Specimen: unsorted PBMCs, collected 2.9 years after starting antiretroviral therapy. These receptors all come from a man aged 45-60 years with HIV.

The chain recombines TRBV9 with TRBJ1-4, with 8 nucleotides matching TRBD1. Trimming cost V 1 base and J 7 bases; bases outside gene matches: 3. The CDR3 covers 14 residues. Germline CDR1 is SGDLS and CDR2 is YYNGEE. CDR3 nucleotides: TGTGCCAGCAGCGTACAGGGGGCTGGTGAAAAACTGTTTTTT. Protein sequence: CASSVQGAGEKLFF.

This clone was counted a few times. The gene calls are TRBV6-5 and TRBJ2-1, with no clear D. The CDR3 is 12 amino acids. The V and J ends lost 4 bases and 4 bases respectively, with 5 bases between them. Per the germline V gene, CDR1 is MNHEY and CDR2 is SVGAGI. CDR3 sequence: CASSSGYNEQFF. CDR3 bases: TGTGCCAGCAGTTCCGGGTACAATGAGCAGTTCTTC.

CDR3: CASSGGVYGYTF. CDR3 bases: TGTGCCAGCTCGGGAGGGGTCTATGGCTACACCTTC. The V call is TRBV7-9, the J call TRBJ1-2, with D perhaps matching TRBD1 (5 bases). V dropped 8 bases and J dropped 4 bases, with 11 bases sitting between them. Germline V gene lookup returns CDR1 SEHNR and CDR2 FQNEAQ (reference sequence). The length of the CDR3 is 12 residues.

This clone appeared once. The V gene is TRBV6-1, the J gene TRBJ2-4; 7 nucleotides line up with TRBD2. Germline assignment: CDR1 MNHNS and CDR2 SASEGT. The J segment lost 6 bases and the V segment lost 0 bases, leaving 8 bases of the junction unmatched. This CDR3 has 16 amino acids. CDR3 DNA: TGTGCCAGCAGTGAAGCCCTGGGAGGGCTCGGAAACATTCAGTACTTC. Translating it yields CASSEALGGLGNIQYF.

This chain uses TRBV28 with TRBJ1-5; 8 bases align to TRBD1. The CDR3 has 17 residues. The ends lost 6 bases at V and 0 bases at J; junction bases unmatched: 10. Germline CDR1 MDHEN, CDR2 SYDVKM. DNA for the CDR3: TGTGCCAGCAGAACCGGGACAGGATTTTATAGCAATCAGCCCCAGCATTTT. The encoded protein is CASRTGTGFYSNQPQHF.

The rearrangement uses TRBV11-2 and TRBJ1-3; 7 positions agree with TRBD1. Per germline, CDR1 SGHAT and CDR2 FQNNGV. Trimming removed 5 bases from V and 3 bases from J; junction bases left unmatched: 4. The CDR3 extends over 14 amino acids. The CDR3, as DNA: TGTGCCAGCAGCCCAGACAGGGTTGGAAACACCATATATTTT. Encoded protein: CASSPDRVGNTIYF. The entire variable domain, with the rest obtained from reference TRBV11-2 and TRBJ1-3, is as follows: EAGVAQSPRYKIIEKRQSVAFWCNPISGHATLYWYQQILGQGPKLLIQFQNNGVVDDSQLPKDRFSAERLKGVDSTLKIQPAKLEDSAVYLCASSPDRVGNTIYFGEGSWLTVV.

The chain links TRBV7-2 to TRBJ2-5; 9 nucleotides agree with TRBD2. The CDR3 spans 16 residues. Germline CDR1 is SGHTA and CDR2 is FQGNSA. Trimming at V came to 2 bases and at J to 4 bases, leaving 8 bases not matched to a gene. This chain's CDR3 is CASSLPPAGGRETQYF. CDR3 nucleotides: TGTGCCAGCAGCTTACCCCCAGCGGGGGGCCGAGAGACCCAGTACTTC.

The chain recombines TRBV7-2 with TRBJ2-5, with 16 bases lining up with TRBD2. The V segment lost 5 bases and the J segment 6 bases; nucleotides outside the gene matches: 6. CDR1 SGHTA and CDR2 FQGNSA come from the germline V gene. The CDR3 has 16 residues. As DNA, the CDR3 is TGTGCCAGCAGCCCGGGACTAGCGGGGGGGGTGAAGACCCAGTACTTC. This codes for CASSPGLAGGVKTQYF.

The genes are TRBV5-5 and TRBJ2-7; possible D gene TRBD1, 6 bases. This CDR3 contains 14 residues. V was pared by 4 bases and J by 2 bases, with 13 bases between. The germline CDR1 and CDR2 sequences are SGHKS and YYEKEE (reference sequence). The CDR3 coding sequence is TGTGCCAGCAGCCAGGACAGCTTTGCCTACGAGCAGTACTTC. The encoded protein is CASSQDSFAYEQYF. The complete variable domain, with remaining parts taken from reference TRBV5-5 and TRBJ2-7, reads DAGVTQSPTHLIKTRGQQVTLRCSPISGHKSVSWYQQVLGQGPQFIFQYYEKEERGRGNFPDRFSARQFPNYSSELNVNALLLGDSALYLCASSQDSFAYEQYFGPGTRLTVT.

The chain recombines TRBV28 with TRBJ2-3, with 11 bases lining up with TRBD2. The germline V gene has CDR1 MDHEN and CDR2 SYDVKM. V shed 2 bases and J 6 bases; nucleotides not matched to a gene: 10. CDR3 size: 17 residues. CDR3 coding DNA: TGTGCCAGCAGTTTAGGCGCTAGCGGGGGGATTGCGGATACGCAGTATTTT. This translates into CASSLGASGGIADTQYF.

This clone was found a few times. The chain has TRBV6-5 and TRBJ2-7; D might be TRBD1 (6 bases). The length of the CDR3 is 13 residues. CDR1 MNHEY and CDR2 SVGAGI come from the germline V gene. V lost 4 bases, J lost 5 bases, and 12 bases lay in between. DNA for the CDR3: TGTGCCAGCAGTTTGCAGAGGACAGACGAGCAGTACTTC. It specifies CASSLQRTDEQYF.

The chain has TRBV13 and TRBJ1-3; the D is unclear. Germline CDR1 and CDR2: PRHDT and FYEKMQ (reference sequence). Trimming took 0 bases from V and 0 from J, leaving 15 bases between them. The CDR3 sequence is 18 residues long. CDR3 residues: CASSLGYSTSISGNTIYF. The CDR3 DNA reads TGTGCCAGCAGCTTAGGCTATTCCACCTCAATCTCTGGAAACACCATATATTTT.

This sequence joins TRBV5-1 and TRBJ2-7; D might be TRBD1 or TRBD2, each matching 5 bases. Germline values: CDR1 SGHRS, CDR2 YFSETQ. V lost 3 bases and J 2 bases, leaving 15 bases between the germline ends. The CDR3 sequence is 15 residues long. The CDR3 sequence: CASSYGTPSPYEQYF. The CDR3 coding sequence is TGCGCCAGCAGCTACGGGACCCCTTCACCCTACGAGCAGTACTTC.

The rearrangement uses TRBV6-5 and TRBJ1-6; a weak D match, TRBD1 (6 bases). CDR1 and CDR2 (germline): MNHEY, SVGAGI. V was cut by 0 bases and J by 7 bases, with 10 bases left in between. The CDR3 loop spans 15 amino acids. The CDR3 loop reads CASSYSQGMNSPLHF. The CDR3 DNA follows: TGTGCCAGCAGTTACTCTCAGGGGATGAATTCACCCCTCCACTTT.

This chain uses TRBV6-4 with TRBJ2-1; TRBD2 matches 15 bases. This CDR3 spans 18 amino acids. Unmatched junction bases numbered 8, after V lost 8 bases and J lost 0 bases. Germline CDR1 MRHNA, CDR2 SNTAGT. The CDR3 sequence is CASPGTSGGIYSYNEQFF. CDR3 nucleotides: TGTGCCAGCCCCGGGACTAGCGGGGGGATTTACTCCTACAATGAGCAGTTCTTC.

A single count supports this clone. V gene TRBV2 combines with J gene TRBJ2-1, with 9 positions matching TRBD2. Germline values: CDR1 SNHLY, CDR2 FYNNEI. J was trimmed by 8 bases and V by 0 bases; bases with no gene match: 8. The CDR3 spans 16 residues. CDR3 nucleotides: TGTGCCAGCAGTGAAGCAGGGCGGGGGGGCTGGGATGAGCAGTTCTTC. Translated: CASSEAGRGGWDEQFF.

This clone occurred a few times. V gene TRBV6-5 combines with J gene TRBJ1-2; D uncertain. V was shortened by 5 bases and J by 5 bases, with 9 bases between the two germline ends. The CDR3 length is 12 residues. Germline V gives CDR1 MNHEY, CDR2 SVGAGI. CDR3: CASSLDGYGYTF. The CDR3 DNA reads TGTGCCAGCAGTCTGGACGGGTATGGCTACACCTTC.